The 32 T cell receptor beta chains below come from one sample, sequenced in a study of CXCR3-negative and CXCR3-positive naive CD8 T cells. Libraries were UMI-labeled 5' RACE TRB cDNA. Using the 5' RACE reads, TCRdb records one entry per CDR3 protein without DNA. The sample's table shows about 130,000 distinct CDR3 sequences. The sample was naive CXCR3- CD8+ T cells from blood. Regarding subset: CD45RO-CCR7+CD27+CD95- naive CD8+ T cells lacking CXCR3 (TNR3-). These receptors were obtained from a human donor in good health. Some clones in this sample may be carry-over from other donors' samples.

V gene TRBV20-1 combines with J gene TRBJ2-7; TCRdb calls TRBD2, which cannot be checked without DNA. The CDR3 has 16 amino acids. Germline-derived CDR1 and CDR2 are DFQATT and SNEGSKA (reference sequence). The CDR3 loop reads CSAKPSGLPLPYEQYF.

This chain uses TRBV28 with TRBJ2-7; the TCRdb D gene call, TRBD1, has no DNA to confirm it. CDR1 is MDHEN, CDR2 SYDVKM, per germline. The CDR3 has 23 amino acids. The CDR3 reads CASSFPSEFEQGEDITNKYEQYF.

The chain has TRBV19 and TRBJ2-1; TCRdb's D call of TRBD1 is untestable without DNA. The CDR3 contains 14 residues. Germline loops: CDR1 LNHDA, CDR2 SQIVND (reference sequence). The CDR3 is CASHTGTAHVEQFF.

V is TRBV4-2 and J is TRBJ2-7; TCRdb designates TRBD1, a call that cannot be tested without DNA. The CDR3 spans 15 residues. Germline CDR1 and CDR2: LGHNA and YNFKEQ. CDR3 in amino acids: CASSSLTGGAYEQYF.

V gene TRBV19 combines with J gene TRBJ1-1; there is no DNA to check the TCRdb D call of TRBD1. The CDR3 consists of 15 residues. CDR1 is LNHDA and CDR2 is SQIVND in the germline V gene (reference sequence). The CDR3 protein is CASSNNDRGHTEAFF. Full variable domain (rest looked up from reference TRBV19 and TRBJ1-1): DGGITQSPKYLFRKEGQNVTLSCEQNLNHDAMYWYRQDPGQGLRLIYYSQIVNDFQKGDIAEGYSVSREKKESFPLTVTSAQKNPTAFYLCASSNNDRGHTEAFFGQGTRLTVV.

The V gene is TRBV20-1, the J gene TRBJ1-6; the D call from TCRdb, TRBD1, cannot be confirmed without DNA. The germline CDR1 and CDR2 sequences are DFQATT and SNEGSKA (reference sequence). This CDR3 contains 14 residues. The chain's CDR3 is CSARPTGYNSPLHF.

This chain uses TRBV4-3 with TRBJ2-5; TCRdb selects TRBD2, and the lack of DNA leaves this call unchecked. Germline CDR1 LGHNA, CDR2 YSLEER. The CDR3 covers 17 residues. The CDR3 loop is CASSQDALGLAGGTQYF.

The CDR3 region is CASSQAGGRINSNQPQHF. J is TRBJ1-5 and V is TRBV23-1; the TRBD1 assignment by TCRdb is unverifiable without DNA. TRBV23-1 is treated as an ORF (open reading frame) with a function not yet certain. The CDR3 extends over 18 amino acids.

The J gene is TRBJ2-7, the V gene TRBV10-3; as DNA is missing, the TRBD1 call by TCRdb cannot be tested. This CDR3 contains 15 residues. Germline assignment: CDR1 ENHRY and CDR2 SYGVKD. CDR3: CAIGRSGQGAYEQYF.

This chain joins TRBV5-1 and TRBJ2-4; absent DNA, TCRdb's TRBD1 call cannot be checked. CDR3 size: 15 residues. Germline V CDR1 and CDR2: SGHRS, YFSETQ. Here the CDR3 reads CASSLPGGGTNIQYF.

The V gene is TRBV4-3, the J gene TRBJ2-5; TCRdb outputs TRBD1, but without DNA this stays unchecked. This CDR3 spans 15 amino acids. CDR1 LGHNA and CDR2 YSLEER come from the germline V gene. CDR3 sequence reads: CASSQEWTGEETQYF.

The chain joins TRBV29-1 to TRBJ2-1. The CDR3 runs 15 residues. Germline assignment: CDR1 SQVTM and CDR2 ANQGSEA. The CDR3 spells CSVEADLELQHEQFF.

The rearrangement uses TRBV5-6 and TRBJ1-2; with no DNA, the TCRdb D assignment of TRBD1 cannot be verified. Germline values: CDR1 SGHDT, CDR2 YYEEEE. The length of the CDR3 is 15 residues. This CDR3 is CASSLNIGGLNGYTF. The whole variable domain, filled in from reference TRBV5-6 and TRBJ1-2, reads DAGVTQSPTHLIKTRGQQVTLRCSPKSGHDTVSWYQQALGQGPQFIFQYYEEEERQRGNFPDRFSGHQFPNYSSELNVNALLLGDSALYLCASSLNIGGLNGYTFGSGTRLTVV.

The V and J genes are TRBV25-1 and TRBJ2-5; with no DNA, the TCRdb D assignment of TRBD1 cannot be verified. From germline, CDR1 is MGHDK and CDR2 SYGVNS. CDR3 length: 14 amino acids. The CDR3 sequence: CASSGQLWRETQYF. Supplemented by reference TRBV25-1 and TRBJ2-5, the full variable domain reads EADIYQTPRYLVIGTGKKITLECSQTMGHDKMYWYQQDPGMELHLIHYSYGVNSTEKGDLSSESTVSRIRTEHFPLTLESARPSHTSQYLCASSGQLWRETQYFGPGTRLLVL.

The rearrangement links TRBV4-3 to TRBJ2-7; TCRdb indicates TRBD2, and absent DNA this call remains unverified. Per the germline V gene, CDR1 is LGHNA and CDR2 is YSLEER. This CDR3 contains 15 residues. The CDR3 is CASSQDSGGTYEQYF.

V is TRBV4-3 and J is TRBJ1-1. The germline CDR1 and CDR2 sequences are LGHNA and YSLEER. The CDR3 contains 17 residues. The CDR3 here is CASSQEWSPHKNTEAFF.

CDR3 region: CASSPTGGYGYTF. This chain connects TRBV4-1 to TRBJ1-2; TCRdb's D call, TRBD1, is unchecked because there is no DNA. Germline CDR1 MGHRA, CDR2 YSYEKL. The CDR3 loop spans 13 amino acids.

V and J are TRBV15 and TRBJ2-3. Germline lookup yields CDR1 LNHNV and CDR2 YYDKDF (reference sequence). The CDR3 runs to 15 residues. The CDR3 sequence is CATSRGGISTDTQYF.

The chain links TRBV20-1 to TRBJ2-1; lacking DNA, the TRBD2 call made by TCRdb goes unchecked. The V gene's germline CDR1 is DFQATT and CDR2 SNEGSKA (reference sequence). The CDR3 has 12 residues. The CDR3 loop reads CSASGRYNEQFF.

V is TRBV29-1 and J is TRBJ2-3; TCRdb gives TRBD2 as the D gene, but with no DNA this cannot be confirmed. The germline V gene encodes CDR1 SQVTM and CDR2 ANQGSEA. This CDR3 has 15 amino acids. The CDR3 loop is CSVTEGLESTDTQYF.

The V gene is TRBV12-3 or TRBV12-4, the J gene TRBJ2-5; TCRdb outputs TRBD1, but without DNA this stays unchecked. This CDR3 is built from 16 residues. The CDR3 loop is CASSPRGLTWGETQYF.

This chain connects TRBV9 to TRBJ1-1; the D gene TCRdb calls, TRBD1, cannot be checked with no DNA. This CDR3 comprises 12 residues. CDR1 is SGDLS, CDR2 YYNGEE, per germline. This CDR3 reads CASRGENTEAFF.

The chain employs TRBV7-6 and TRBJ1-1; without DNA, the TCRdb call of TRBD1 cannot be checked. The CDR3 has 15 amino acids. The germline V gene has CDR1 SGHVS and CDR2 FNYEAQ. The CDR3 protein is CASSLGQGAVAEAFF.

The genes are TRBV4-3 and TRBJ1-5; there is no DNA to check the TCRdb D call of TRBD1. CDR3 length equals 16 residues. Looked up from germline, CDR1 is LGHNA and CDR2 is YSLEER. The CDR3 protein is CASSQSPLTGNQPQHF.

This sequence joins TRBV7-2 and TRBJ2-3; the TCRdb call, TRBD2, lacks DNA for checking. Germline V gene data show CDR1 as SGHTA and CDR2 as FQGNSA. The CDR3 covers 17 residues. The CDR3 here is CASSLDRREAVTDTQYF.

V gene TRBV3-1 combines with J gene TRBJ2-1; TCRdb designates TRBD1, a call that cannot be tested without DNA. Germline CDR1 reads LGHDT; CDR2 reads YNNKEL (reference sequence). The CDR3 covers 17 residues. CDR3 sequence reads: CASSQEVRTGNNNEQFF.

The chain recombines TRBV4-1 with TRBJ1-5; lacking DNA, the TRBD1 call made by TCRdb goes unchecked. Germline V gene sequence: CDR1 MGHRA, CDR2 YSYEKL. This CDR3 is built from 15 residues. CDR3 sequence reads: CASSQTQGSNQPQHF.

The chain recombines TRBV7-9 with TRBJ2-1; TCRdb's D call of TRBD1 is untestable without DNA. Germline V gene sequence: CDR1 SEHNR, CDR2 FQNEAQ (reference sequence). CDR3 size: 13 residues. The CDR3 loop is CASGGEERGEQFF.

This chain joins TRBV7-8 and TRBJ2-7; checking the TCRdb D call of TRBD1 is not possible without DNA. Germline V lookup: CDR1 SGHVS, CDR2 FQNEAQ. The CDR3 runs 15 residues. The CDR3 loop is CASSSRQGVAYEQYF. The full variable domain, with the rest looked up from reference TRBV7-8 and TRBJ2-7, is GAGVSQSPRYKVAKRGQDVALRCDPISGHVSLFWYQQALGQGPEFLTYFQNEAQLDKSGLPSDRFFAERPEGSVSTLKIQRTQQEDSAVYLCASSSRQGVAYEQYFGPGTRLTVT.

This rearrangement joins TRBV10-2 to TRBJ2-2; the TRBD2 assignment by TCRdb is unverifiable without DNA. The V gene's germline CDR1 is WSHSY and CDR2 SAAADI. This CDR3 has 14 amino acids. The CDR3 sequence is CASGSGRKGGELFF.

The chain has TRBV6-5 and TRBJ2-2; with no DNA, the TCRdb D assignment of TRBD2 cannot be verified. The CDR3 sequence is 17 residues long. Germline CDR1 reads MNHEY; CDR2 reads SVGAGI. CDR3 sequence: CASSGLAGGPGTGELFF.

This chain connects TRBV18 to TRBJ2-3. Germline values: CDR1 KGHSH, CDR2 LQKENI. The CDR3 sequence is 16 residues long. CDR3 sequence reads: CASSPPKTPEADTQYF.